This entry lists 18 T cell receptor beta chains sequenced from one sample in a study of OX40 agonist ivuxolimab in advanced cancers. The data were produced by immunoSEQ multiplex PCR, yet TCRdb's version contains in-frame clones alone and is incomplete. The table has about 36,000 clones, 74% seen once. The starting material was CD4+ or CD8+ T cells sorted from blood, obtained in a trial of the OX40 agonist ivuxolimab. These receptors were obtained from an adult with an advanced solid tumor such as melanoma, head and neck, liver or kidney cancer.

The chain has TRBV5-1 and TRBJ1-1; D not resolved. The CDR3 loop spans 16 amino acids. In germline, CDR1 is SGHRS, CDR2 YFSETQ. Trimming took 4 bases from V and 0 from J, leaving 16 bases between them. CDR3 sequence reads: CASSKSLGVMNTEAFF. Written as DNA, the CDR3 is TGCGCCAGCAGCAAGTCCCTCGGAGTCATGAACACTGAAGCTTTCTTT.

CDR3 bases: TGCGCCAGCAGCAGGACAGGGAATAATTCACCCCTCCACTTT. Encoded protein: CASSRTGNNSPLHF. The chain joins TRBV5-1 to TRBJ1-6; the match to TRBD1 covers 8 bases. Trimming took 4 bases from V and 5 from J; bases not matched to a gene: 2. CDR1 and CDR2 (germline): SGHRS, YFSETQ. The length of the CDR3 is 14 residues.

The genes are TRBV5-1 and TRBJ2-7; 8 bases agree with TRBD1. The J segment lost 3 bases and the V segment lost 3 bases, leaving 5 bases of the junction unmatched. In germline, CDR1 is SGHRS, CDR2 YFSETQ. The CDR3 runs 14 residues. The CDR3 DNA reads as TGCGCCAGCAGCTCCGGACAGGGTAACTACGAGCAGTACTTC. This sequence encodes CASSSGQGNYEQYF.

This rearrangement joins TRBV4-1 to TRBJ2-6, with a tentative D call TRBD1 (6 bases). Germline CDR1 MGHRA, CDR2 YSYEKL. Trimming left V 4 bases short and J 0 bases short, with 13 bases between. This CDR3 region has 17 residues. The CDR3 loop is CASSLETGFSGANVLTF. CDR3 coding DNA: TGCGCCAGCAGCCTCGAGACAGGTTTCTCTGGGGCCAACGTCCTGACTTTC.

V usage is TRBV6-1 and J usage is TRBJ1-1; 7 nucleotides line up with TRBD1. The germline gives CDR1 MNHNS, CDR2 SASEGT. The CDR3 has 14 amino acids. V lost 1 base and J lost 9; bases outside the gene matches: 8. This chain's CDR3 is CASSEGQGGKKAFF. The DNA of the CDR3 is TGTGCCAGCAGTGAAGGGCAGGGGGGAAAAAAAGCTTTCTTT.

The chain carries TRBV30 and TRBJ1-5; TRBD1 aligns across 8 bases. Per the germline V gene, CDR1 is GTSNPN and CDR2 is SVGIG (reference sequence). The CDR3 sequence is 14 residues long. J was trimmed by 3 bases and V by 6 bases; bases with no gene match: 7. Written as DNA, the CDR3 is TGTGCCTGCGAAAGGACAGGGTTCAATCAGCCCCAGCATTTT. Translated, it gives CACERTGFNQPQHF. The full variable domain, in which reference TRBV30 and TRBJ1-5 provide the parts outside the CDR3, is SQTIHQWPATLVQPVGSPLSLECTVEGTSNPNLYWYRQAAGRGLQLLFYSVGIGQISSEVPQNLSASRPQDRQFILSSKKLLLSDSGFYLCACERTGFNQPQHFGDGTRLSIL.

The chain carries TRBV29-1 and TRBJ2-5, with D tentatively TRBD1 (6 bases). The germline V and J ends were trimmed by 6 bases and 6 bases, with 20 bases remaining between them. The CDR3 has 14 residues. Germline CDR1 and CDR2: SQVTM and ANQGSEA. The CDR3 protein is CSVNLVTGLKTQYF. Here the CDR3 DNA reads TGCAGCGTCAACCTCGTCACAGGGTTAAAGACCCAGTACTTC.

This clone was counted only a few times. The chain recombines TRBV29-1 with TRBJ2-1; 9 bases fit TRBD2. Germline CDR1 is SQVTM and CDR2 is ANQGSEA. The CDR3 loop spans 14 amino acids. V lost 2 bases and J lost 4; bases outside the gene matches: 3. The DNA for the CDR3 is TGCAGCGTTGAACTAGCGGGGTTATACAATGAGCAGTTCTTC. It translates to CSVELAGLYNEQFF.

This clone was found a few times. In nucleotides, the CDR3 is TGTGCCAGCAGTGAGGCCCCGGGGAGAAACTATGGCTACACCTTC. This sequence encodes CASSEAPGRNYGYTF. This sequence joins TRBV2 and TRBJ1-2; no clear D gene. Germline assignment: CDR1 SNHLY and CDR2 FYNNEI. The CDR3 covers 15 residues. V gave up 3 bases and J gave up 2 bases, with 13 bases separating them.

The chain is built from TRBV5-8 and TRBJ1-1; TRBD1 is a possible D gene (5 bases). The CDR3 contains 13 residues. V lost 0 bases, J lost 6 bases, and 9 bases lay in between. Germline CDR1 reads SGHTS; CDR2 reads YDEGEE. This chain's CDR3 is CASSLDSRAEAFF. The DNA of the CDR3 is TGTGCCAGCAGCTTGGATAGCAGGGCTGAAGCTTTCTTT. Full variable domain (outside the CDR3, taken from reference TRBV5-8 and TRBJ1-1): EAGVTQSPTHLIKTRGQQATLRCSPISGHTSVYWYQQALGLGLQFLLWYDEGEERNRGNFPPRFSGRQFPNYSSELNVNALELEDSALYLCASSLDSRAEAFFGQGTRLTVV.

The chain employs TRBV30 and TRBJ1-1; no firm D call. Germline V gene data show CDR1 as GTSNPN and CDR2 as SVGIG (reference sequence). V was trimmed by 1 base and J by 6 bases, leaving 18 bases between them. The CDR3 spans 15 residues. The CDR3 here is CAWSDLGQSAAEAFF. The CDR3 DNA is TGTGCCTGGAGTGATTTAGGTCAGAGCGCGGCTGAAGCTTTCTTT.

The table lists this clone with a few counts. The chain joins TRBV6-6 to TRBJ1-6, with a tentative D call TRBD1 (6 bases). Germline CDR1 MNHNY, CDR2 SVGAGI (reference sequence). The CDR3 spans 15 residues. Trimming removed 2 bases at V and 6 bases at J, with 11 bases between. The CDR3 nucleotides read TGTGCCAGCAGTTACGGGGGGGCGCTTAATTCACCCCTCCACTTT. This translates into CASSYGGALNSPLHF.

This clone was detected a few times. This rearrangement joins TRBV2 to TRBJ2-3; 8 bases are a match to TRBD2. The J segment lost 2 bases and the V segment lost 4 bases, leaving 8 bases of the junction unmatched. The germline gives CDR1 SNHLY, CDR2 FYNNEI. CDR3 length equals 16 residues. The CDR3 reads CASSGGSGGVTDTQYF. The CDR3 bases are TGTGCCAGCAGTGGGGGAAGCGGGGGCGTCACAGATACGCAGTATTTT.

V usage is TRBV6-5 and J usage is TRBJ1-3; D is ambiguous. There are 15 residues in the CDR3. Germline assignment: CDR1 MNHEY and CDR2 SVGAGI. The V gene lost 5 bases and the J gene lost 4 bases, with 15 bases spanning the gap. The CDR3 here is CASSISSRAGNTIYF. The CDR3 coding sequence is TGTGCCAGCAGTATCTCTTCCCGAGCCGGAAACACCATATATTTT.

This chain joins TRBV6-5 and TRBJ1-1; D may be TRBD1 (6 bases). Deletions cut 8 bases from V and 4 bases from J, with 14 bases between. The CDR3 length is 13 residues. CDR1 is MNHEY and CDR2 is SVGAGI in the germline V gene. CDR3 loop: CASGGGAGTEAFF. CDR3 DNA: TGTGCCAGCGGAGGGGGGGCGGGCACTGAAGCTTTCTTT.

J is TRBJ2-5 and V is TRBV5-1; 8 bases fit TRBD1. CDR1 and CDR2 (germline): SGHRS, YFSETQ. CDR3 length: 15 residues. The trim removed 4 bases at V and 5 bases at J, leaving 10 bases unmatched. The CDR3 DNA reads as TGCGCCAGCAGCAGGTCTGGACAGGGCACGGAGACCCAGTACTTC. It translates to CASSRSGQGTETQYF. The full variable domain, rest sourced from reference TRBV5-1 and TRBJ2-5, is KAGVTQTPRYLIKTRGQQVTLSCSPISGHRSVSWYQQTPGQGLQFLFEYFSETQRNKGNFPGRFSGRQFSNSRSEMNVSTLELGDSALYLCASSRSGQGTETQYFGPGTRLLVL.

This sequence joins TRBV7-9 and TRBJ1-1, with D possibly TRBD1 on 6 matching bases. The CDR3 length is 12 residues. Trimming shortened V by 6 bases and J by 8 bases, and 13 bases separated the two germline ends. The germline V gene encodes CDR1 SEHNR and CDR2 FQNEAQ (reference sequence). This chain's CDR3 is CASSPDRGEAFF. For the CDR3, the DNA is TGTGCCAGCAGTCCGGACAGAGGCGAAGCTTTCTTT.

The chain has TRBV7-2 and TRBJ2-7; 7 positions match TRBD2. Germline CDR1 reads SGHTA; CDR2 reads FQGNSA. The CDR3 extends over 14 amino acids. The trim removed 1 base at V and 5 bases at J, leaving 5 bases unmatched. The CDR3 DNA sequence: TGTGCCAGCAGCTTAGAAGCGGGGTTCCACGAGCAGTACTTC. Its translation is CASSLEAGFHEQYF.